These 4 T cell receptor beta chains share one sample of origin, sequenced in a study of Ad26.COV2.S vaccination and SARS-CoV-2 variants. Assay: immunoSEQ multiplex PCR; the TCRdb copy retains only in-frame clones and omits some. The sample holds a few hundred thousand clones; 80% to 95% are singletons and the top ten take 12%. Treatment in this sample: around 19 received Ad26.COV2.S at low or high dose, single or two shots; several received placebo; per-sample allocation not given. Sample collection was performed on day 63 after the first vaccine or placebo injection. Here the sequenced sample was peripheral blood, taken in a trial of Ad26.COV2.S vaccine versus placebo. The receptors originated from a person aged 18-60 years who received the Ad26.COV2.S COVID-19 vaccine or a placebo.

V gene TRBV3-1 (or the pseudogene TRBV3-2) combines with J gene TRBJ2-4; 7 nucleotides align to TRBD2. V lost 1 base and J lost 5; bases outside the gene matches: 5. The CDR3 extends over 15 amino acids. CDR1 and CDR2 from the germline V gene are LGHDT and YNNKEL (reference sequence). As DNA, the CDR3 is TGTGCCAGCAGCCAAGGGGCGGCGGGGGAAAACATTCAGTACTTC. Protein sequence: CASSQGAAGENIQYF.

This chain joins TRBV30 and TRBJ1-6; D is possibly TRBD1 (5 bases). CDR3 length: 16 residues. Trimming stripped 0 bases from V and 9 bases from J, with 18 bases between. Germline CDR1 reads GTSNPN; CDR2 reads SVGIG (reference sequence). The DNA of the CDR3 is TGTGCCTGGAGTGTAGGTCGACCTCTGGGGGGTTCACCCCTCCACTTT. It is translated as CAWSVGRPLGGSPLHF.

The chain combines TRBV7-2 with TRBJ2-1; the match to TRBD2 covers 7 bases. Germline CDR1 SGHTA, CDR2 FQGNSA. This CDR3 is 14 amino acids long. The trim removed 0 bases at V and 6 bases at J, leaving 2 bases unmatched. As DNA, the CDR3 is TGTGCCAGCAGCTTAGCGGGAGGGCGCAATGAGCAGTTCTTC. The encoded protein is CASSLAGGRNEQFF.

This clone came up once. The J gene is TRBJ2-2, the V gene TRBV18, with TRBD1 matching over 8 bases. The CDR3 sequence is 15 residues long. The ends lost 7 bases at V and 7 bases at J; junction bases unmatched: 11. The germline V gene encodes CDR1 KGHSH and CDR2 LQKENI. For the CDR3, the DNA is TGTGCCAGCTTCACGTCGGACAGGGCAATCGGGGAGCTGTTTTTT. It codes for CASFTSDRAIGELFF.